This passage covers 15 T cell receptor beta chains from one sample sequenced in a study of cytomegalovirus exposure and HLA in healthy donors. Produced via immunoSEQ multiplex PCR; TCRdb's table is partial and in-frame only. Here the sample spans some 44,000 clones, about 94% being singletons. Sequencing used PBMCs. Receptors originate from a man younger than 35 in good health and CMV-seronegative.

This rearrangement joins TRBV6-5 to TRBJ1-1; perhaps TRBD1 as D (6 bases). Germline CDR1 and CDR2: MNHEY and SVGAGI. V lost 4 bases, J lost 0 bases, and 9 bases lay in between. The CDR3 length is 14 residues. CDR3 bases: TGTGCCAGCAGTTCACAGGGTCTGAACACTGAAGCTTTCTTT. Its protein is CASSSQGLNTEAFF.

The chain carries TRBV9 and TRBJ2-2, with 8 bases matching TRBD2. Trimming cost V 7 bases and J 4 bases; bases outside gene matches: 6. The CDR3 has 14 amino acids. Germline CDR1 SGDLS, CDR2 YYNGEE. DNA for the CDR3: TGTGCCAGCGGTCTAGCGGGCCTCACCGGGGAGCTGTTTTTT. Its translation is CASGLAGLTGELFF.

The chain recombines TRBV7-8 with TRBJ2-1, with 9 nucleotides matching TRBD2. The germline CDR1 and CDR2 sequences are SGHVS and FQNEAQ. The CDR3 extends over 17 amino acids. The V segment lost 2 bases and the J segment 3 bases; nucleotides outside the gene matches: 8. The CDR3: CASSLRAGGMSYNEQFF. The CDR3 nucleotides are TGTGCCAGCAGCTTACGGGCGGGAGGGATGAGCTACAATGAGCAGTTCTTC.

CDR3 amino acids: CASSPGLGGGNEQFF. In DNA form, the CDR3 reads TGTGCCAGCAGCCCCGGACTGGGCGGGGGGAATGAGCAGTTCTTC. The V gene is TRBV7-6, the J gene TRBJ2-1; TRBD2 aligns across 8 bases. Germline assignment: CDR1 SGHVS and CDR2 FNYEAQ. CDR3 length: 15 amino acids. With 5 bases clipped from V and 7 bases from J, the junction kept 10 bases outside the gene matches. The whole variable domain, filled in from reference TRBV7-6 and TRBJ2-1, reads GAGVSQSPRYKVTKRGQDVALRCDPISGHVSLYWYRQALGQGPEFLTYFNYEAQQDKSGLPNDRFSAERPEGSISTLTIQRTEQRDSAMYRCASSPGLGGGNEQFFGPGTRLTVL.

This chain connects TRBV6-5 to TRBJ2-5, with a tentative D call TRBD2 (5 bases). Trimming took 0 bases from V and 5 from J, leaving 13 bases between them. This CDR3 has 15 residues. Per the germline V gene, CDR1 is MNHEY and CDR2 is SVGAGI. This CDR3 is CASSYSGLPVETQYF. In nucleotides, the CDR3 is TGTGCCAGCAGTTACTCTGGACTCCCGGTGGAGACCCAGTACTTC.

The CDR3 nucleotides are TGTGCCAGCCAGGGACTAGCGGGGACCAGCTCCTACGAGCAGTACTTC. The encoded protein is CASQGLAGTSSYEQYF. The rearrangement joins TRBV27 to TRBJ2-7; 13 bases line up with TRBD2. There are 16 residues in the CDR3. J was trimmed by 0 bases and V by 8 bases; bases with no gene match: 7. CDR1 is MNHEY and CDR2 is SMNVEV in the germline V gene (reference sequence).

This chain joins TRBV28 and TRBJ1-4; 9 bases are a match to TRBD1. Trimming removed 4 bases from V and 8 bases from J; junction bases left unmatched: 8. CDR3 length equals 15 residues. Germline V lookup: CDR1 MDHEN, CDR2 SYDVKM. Written as DNA, the CDR3 is TGTGCCAGCAGTTCAAACAGGGGGCTAAGAGAAAAACTGTTTTTT. Translating it yields CASSSNRGLREKLFF.

The chain joins TRBV19 to TRBJ1-4, with 7 bases that match TRBD1. V lost 5 bases to trimming and J lost 5 bases; unmatched junction nucleotides: 8. Germline CDR1 reads LNHDA; CDR2 reads SQIVND (reference sequence). This CDR3 is built from 15 residues. CDR3 bases: TGTGCCAGTAGTGGGCGGACAGGTTGGAATGAAAAACTGTTTTTT. Its protein is CASSGRTGWNEKLFF. Filled out from reference TRBV19 and TRBJ1-4, the complete variable domain reads DGGITQSPKYLFRKEGQNVTLSCEQNLNHDAMYWYRQDPGQGLRLIYYSQIVNDFQKGDIAEGYSVSREKKESFPLTVTSAQKNPTAFYLCASSGRTGWNEKLFFGSGTQLSVL.

As concerns this clone: The identical CDR3 is also encoded by other nucleotide sequences in the sample. The chain employs TRBV7-6 and TRBJ2-3; 8 bases line up with TRBD2. CDR1 is SGHVS and CDR2 is FNYEAQ in the germline V gene. This CDR3 has 17 residues. Trimming took 3 bases from V and 5 from J; bases not matched to a gene: 13. The chain's CDR3 is CASSFQIAGAGGDTQYF. CDR3 in DNA: TGTGCCAGCAGCTTCCAAATCGCGGGGGCGGGGGGAGATACGCAGTATTTT.

The chain is built from TRBV29-1 and TRBJ1-1, with unresolved D. Germline CDR1 and CDR2: SQVTM and ANQGSEA. This CDR3 is 13 amino acids long. Trimming shortened V by 6 bases and J by 4 bases, and 15 bases separated the two germline ends. Here the CDR3 DNA reads TGCAGCGTCGTAGAGGCCGATGGCACTGAAGCTTTCTTT. This codes for CSVVEADGTEAFF.

The rearrangement links TRBV19 to TRBJ2-2; TRBD1 aligns across 8 bases. The CDR3 is 14 residues long. V shed 6 bases and J 5 bases; nucleotides not matched to a gene: 5. The germline CDR1 and CDR2 sequences are LNHDA and SQIVND (reference sequence). The CDR3 loop reads CASSYRGRTGELFF. The CDR3 region has the DNA TGTGCCAGTAGCTACAGGGGGAGGACCGGGGAGCTGTTTTTT.

J is TRBJ2-5 and V is TRBV18, with TRBD1 matching 7 bases. CDR3 length equals 15 residues. The V gene's germline CDR1 is KGHSH and CDR2 LQKENI. V was pared by 6 bases and J by 4 bases, with 11 bases of the junction left unmatched. The DNA of the CDR3 is TGTGCCAGCTCGACGACAGGGAGCGGTGGAGAGACCCAGTACTTC. This codes for CASSTTGSGGETQYF.

The chain recombines TRBV7-9 with TRBJ2-2; D gene uncertain. V was clipped by 5 bases and J by 6 bases, with 13 bases between them. CDR1 is SEHNR and CDR2 is FQNEAQ in the germline V gene (reference sequence). This CDR3 region has 14 residues. This CDR3 is CASSLGGAPGELFF. Written as DNA, the CDR3 is TGTGCCAGCAGCCTCGGCGGCGCCCCCGGGGAGCTGTTTTTT.

The chain carries TRBV6-5 and TRBJ2-5; TRBD1 might be the D (7 bases). The CDR3 is made up of 12 amino acids. Germline CDR1 is MNHEY and CDR2 is SVGAGI. With 6 bases removed from V and 4 bases from J, the gap between germline ends came to 9 bases. For the CDR3, the DNA is TGTGCCAGCAGCAGGGGGGCAGAGACCCAGTACTTC. Translated: CASSRGAETQYF.

In this sample, this clone turned up once. This chain joins TRBV11-2 and TRBJ1-1; D perhaps matches TRBD1 (6 bases). This CDR3 is 15 amino acids long. CDR1 and CDR2 from the germline V gene are SGHAT and FQNNGV. V dropped 5 bases and J dropped 0 bases, with 13 bases sitting between them. This CDR3 reads CASSPRQALNTEAFF. For the CDR3, the DNA is TGTGCCAGCAGCCCAAGACAGGCGCTGAACACTGAAGCTTTCTTT.